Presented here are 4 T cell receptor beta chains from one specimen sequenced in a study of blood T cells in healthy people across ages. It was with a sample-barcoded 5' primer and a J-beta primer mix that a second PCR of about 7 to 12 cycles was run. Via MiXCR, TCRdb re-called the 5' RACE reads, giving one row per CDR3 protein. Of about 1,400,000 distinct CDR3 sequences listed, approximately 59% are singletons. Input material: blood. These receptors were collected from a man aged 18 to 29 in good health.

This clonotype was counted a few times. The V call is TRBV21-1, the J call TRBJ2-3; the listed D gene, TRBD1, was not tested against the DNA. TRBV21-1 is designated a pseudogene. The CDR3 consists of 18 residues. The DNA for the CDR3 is TGTGCCAGCAGCAAAGCTAGGGACACCGATCAGCGCACAGATACGCAGTATTTT. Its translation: CASSKARDTDQRTDTQYF.

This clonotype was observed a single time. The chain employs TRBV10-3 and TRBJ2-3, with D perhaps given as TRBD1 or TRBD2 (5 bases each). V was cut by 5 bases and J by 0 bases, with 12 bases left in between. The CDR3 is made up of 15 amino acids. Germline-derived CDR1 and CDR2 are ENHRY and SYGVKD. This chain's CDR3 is CAISLRDLSTDTQYF. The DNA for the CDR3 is TGTGCCATCAGTCTCCGGGACCTTAGCACAGATACGCAGTATTTT.

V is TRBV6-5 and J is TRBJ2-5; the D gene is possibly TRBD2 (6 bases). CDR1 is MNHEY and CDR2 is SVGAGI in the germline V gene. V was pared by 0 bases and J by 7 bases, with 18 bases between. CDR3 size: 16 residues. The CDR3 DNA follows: TGTGCCAGCAGTTACTCGAGCGGGCCAAGGAAAGGGACCCAGTACTTC. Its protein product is CASSYSSGPRKGTQYF.

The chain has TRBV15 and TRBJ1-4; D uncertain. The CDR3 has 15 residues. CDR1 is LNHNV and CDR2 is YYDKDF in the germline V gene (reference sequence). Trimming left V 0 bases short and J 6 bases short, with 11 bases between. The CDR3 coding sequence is TGTGCCACCAGCAGAGATCGCGGCAGAGATGAAAAACTGTTTTTT. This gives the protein CATSRDRGRDEKLFF.